The 22 T cell receptor beta chains listed next were all sequenced from one sample in a study of cytomegalovirus exposure and HLA in healthy donors. Some clones are missing from TCRdb's copy, which holds only in-frame ones; the method was immunoSEQ multiplex PCR. The sample lists under 80,000 clones; 80% to 90% were seen once. Sequenced sample: PBMCs. These receptor sequences come from a woman aged 18-29 years in good health and CMV-seronegative.

The V and J genes are TRBV7-9 and TRBJ2-3; no definite D call. Between the trimmed V and J ends, which lost 1 base and 4 bases, there was a span of 15 bases. Per germline, CDR1 SEHNR and CDR2 FQNEAQ (reference sequence). The CDR3 covers 16 residues. The chain's CDR3 is CASSLEEYLFPDTQYF. CDR3 DNA sequence: TGTGCCAGCAGCTTAGAGGAGTACCTATTCCCAGATACGCAGTATTTT.

The chain uses TRBV7-7 and TRBJ2-7; 7 bases map to TRBD1. Trimming cost V 1 base and J 6 bases; bases outside gene matches: 12. The length of the CDR3 is 16 residues. Germline V gives CDR1 SSHAT, CDR2 FNYEAQ (reference sequence). This chain's CDR3 is CASSLGRQGLKREQYF. CDR3 in DNA: TGTGCCAGCAGCTTAGGGCGACAGGGTCTCAAGCGCGAGCAGTACTTC.

This chain connects TRBV18 to TRBJ1-4; TRBD1 matches 10 bases. This CDR3 region has 14 residues. The J segment lost 7 bases and the V segment lost 2 bases, leaving 1 base of the junction unmatched. Germline CDR1 is KGHSH and CDR2 is LQKENI. The CDR3 nucleotides read TGTGCCAGCTCACCAGGGACAGGGGTTGAAAAACTGTTTTTT. As protein: CASSPGTGVEKLFF.

J is TRBJ2-5 and V is TRBV29-1; TRBD1 aligns across 7 bases. The germline V gene encodes CDR1 SQVTM and CDR2 ANQGSEA. Losses at the gene ends were 8 bases for V and 4 bases for J; bases not matched to a gene: 13. The CDR3 extends over 14 amino acids. The CDR3 reads CSSGQVGAGETQYF. As DNA, the CDR3 is TGCAGCAGCGGACAGGTAGGGGCTGGAGAGACCCAGTACTTC.

V usage is TRBV27 and J usage is TRBJ2-7; a possible D gene is TRBD2 (5 bases). Germline V gives CDR1 MNHEY, CDR2 SMNVEV (reference sequence). The CDR3 length is 12 residues. The V end lost 5 bases, the J end lost 6 bases, and 11 bases lay between the germline ends. The CDR3 loop reads CASSKTGFEQYF. The CDR3 DNA reads TGTGCCAGCAGTAAGACGGGGTTCGAGCAGTACTTC.

This chain connects TRBV5-8 to TRBJ2-1; D remains ambiguous. CDR3 length equals 12 residues. Trimming stripped 2 bases from V and 10 bases from J, with 10 bases between. Germline CDR1 and CDR2: SGHTS and YDEGEE. The CDR3 reads CASSFTPVEQFF. The CDR3 nucleotides are TGTGCCAGCAGCTTTACTCCCGTGGAGCAGTTCTTC.

The gene calls are TRBV10-3 and TRBJ2-2; 11 bases map to TRBD1. Trimming cost V 6 bases and J 2 bases; bases outside gene matches: 8. CDR3 length: 17 residues. The germline V gene encodes CDR1 ENHRY and CDR2 SYGVKD. The CDR3 reads CAISGTGGLRNTGELFF. CDR3 nucleotide sequence: TGTGCCATCAGCGGGACAGGGGGACTTCGAAACACCGGGGAGCTGTTTTTT.

This rearrangement joins TRBV29-1 to TRBJ1-3; no clear D. The V end was cut by 3 bases, the J end by 0 bases, with 12 bases between. Germline CDR1 SQVTM, CDR2 ANQGSEA. This CDR3 has 15 residues. The CDR3 DNA reads TGCAGCGTTGAGGGCCAGAGCTCCTCTGGAAACACCATATATTTT. Amino acid sequence: CSVEGQSSSGNTIYF.

This clone occurred many times. The chain joins TRBV6-5 to TRBJ2-7; weak D call: TRBD2 (5 bases). Looked up from germline, CDR1 is MNHEY and CDR2 is SVGAGI. The CDR3 extends over 14 amino acids. V lost 6 bases and J 0 bases, leaving 12 bases between the germline ends. The CDR3 protein is CASRWTETSYEQYF. The CDR3 nucleotides read TGTGCCAGCAGATGGACTGAAACCTCCTACGAGCAGTACTTC.

The J gene is TRBJ1-1, the V gene TRBV19; TRBD1 matches at 9 bases. Germline V gives CDR1 LNHDA, CDR2 SQIVND (reference sequence). The CDR3 has 16 amino acids. J lost 4 bases, V lost 5 bases, and 11 bases had no gene match. CDR3 bases: TGTGCCAGTAGTCTTACTAGTCAGACAGGGGGCACTGAAGCTTTCTTT. It specifies CASSLTSQTGGTEAFF. Drawing the rest from reference TRBV19 and TRBJ1-1, the complete variable domain is DGGITQSPKYLFRKEGQNVTLSCEQNLNHDAMYWYRQDPGQGLRLIYYSQIVNDFQKGDIAEGYSVSREKKESFPLTVTSAQKNPTAFYLCASSLTSQTGGTEAFFGQGTRLTVV.

The chain links TRBV20-1 to TRBJ1-1; 7 positions match TRBD1. V lost 4 bases to trimming and J lost 10 bases; unmatched junction nucleotides: 6. Germline-derived CDR1 and CDR2 are DFQATT and SNEGSKA (reference sequence). The CDR3 runs 11 residues. CDR3 in DNA: TGCAGTGCTACCGACAGGGTTGGAGCTTTCTTT. The encoded protein is CSATDRVGAFF.

The chain has TRBV15 and TRBJ2-7; D might be TRBD2 (6 bases). There are 13 residues in the CDR3. CDR1 and CDR2 (germline): LNHNV, YYDKDF (reference sequence). V gave up 0 bases and J gave up 7 bases, with 10 bases separating them. Here the CDR3 DNA reads TGTGCCACCAGCAGAGATGAGGGGAGGGAGCAGTACTTC. Residues: CATSRDEGREQYF.

DNA for the CDR3: TGTGCCAGCAGTCGAACCTCGGGGGATGAGCAGTTCTTC. Protein product: CASSRTSGDEQFF. This chain links TRBV4-2 with TRBJ2-1; a possible D gene is TRBD2 (6 bases). Germline loops: CDR1 LGHNA, CDR2 YNFKEQ. The CDR3 consists of 13 residues. V lost 6 bases, J lost 8 bases, and 14 bases lay in between.

V usage is TRBV6-1 and J usage is TRBJ1-2; D not certain. The CDR3 extends over 13 amino acids. V lost 7 bases to trimming and J lost 0 bases, with 9 bases between them. Germline loops: CDR1 MNHNS, CDR2 SASEGT. The CDR3 region is CASTRHTNYGYTF. The CDR3 DNA reads TGTGCCAGCACTCGACATACTAACTATGGCTACACCTTC.

This clone appeared a few times. The rearrangement links TRBV7-9 to TRBJ2-1, with 14 nucleotides matching TRBD2. The CDR3 spans 16 residues. Germline lookup yields CDR1 SEHNR and CDR2 FQNEAQ (reference sequence). Trimming removed 4 bases from V and 7 bases from J; junction bases left unmatched: 6. The CDR3 DNA is TGTGCCAGCAGCTCCGGGGGGACTAGCGGGAGTAATGAGCAGTTCTTC. Residues: CASSSGGTSGSNEQFF.

This clone occurred once. A read error may produce the germline difference seen at one junction end. The rearrangement links TRBV30 to TRBJ1-5; 10 bases map to TRBD1. CDR1 is GTSNPN and CDR2 is SVGIG in the germline V gene (reference sequence). CDR3 size: 15 residues. In DNA form, the CDR3 reads TGTGCCTGGAGTAACGACAGGGGGCGTAATCGGCCCCAGCATTTT. Translation: CAWSNDRGRNRPQHF.

The chain carries TRBV19 and TRBJ2-5, with a tentative D call TRBD2 (5 bases). Germline V gene lookup returns CDR1 LNHDA and CDR2 SQIVND (reference sequence). This CDR3 is built from 14 residues. V was cut by 3 bases and J by 10 bases, with 18 bases left in between. Here the CDR3 reads CASSMMASRGFQYF. Here the CDR3 DNA reads TGTGCCAGTAGTATGATGGCTAGCCGGGGATTCCAGTACTTC.

The rearrangement uses TRBV18 and TRBJ1-4, with 8 bases matching TRBD1. Germline CDR1 KGHSH, CDR2 LQKENI. This CDR3 region has 15 residues. V lost 5 bases and J lost 6; bases outside the gene matches: 8. The CDR3 reads CASSRGAGGDEKLFF. CDR3 sequence (DNA): TGTGCCAGCTCAAGAGGGGCAGGGGGCGATGAAAAACTGTTTTTT.

The chain recombines TRBV6-5 with TRBJ1-5; TRBD1 might be the D (5 bases). This CDR3 has 15 amino acids. The germline V gene has CDR1 MNHEY and CDR2 SVGAGI. Between the trimmed V and J ends, which lost 5 bases and 5 bases, there was a span of 16 bases. Here the CDR3 reads CASSGGTEGDQPQHF. For the CDR3, the DNA is TGTGCCAGCAGTGGGGGGACCGAGGGCGATCAGCCCCAGCATTTT.

This chain links TRBV7-9 with TRBJ1-2; no definite D call. Germline CDR1 and CDR2: SEHNR and FQNEAQ (reference sequence). The CDR3 extends over 14 amino acids. Trimming took 1 base from V and 2 from J, leaving 8 bases between them. The CDR3 DNA reads TGTGCCAGCAGCTTAGATGTGCTAAACTATGGCTACACCTTC. Translated: CASSLDVLNYGYTF.

V is TRBV19 and J is TRBJ2-2; D not certain. Germline-derived CDR1 and CDR2 are LNHDA and SQIVND (reference sequence). Trimming pared 5 bases from V and 1 base from J, leaving 8 bases between. This CDR3 is built from 14 residues. CDR3 in DNA: TGTGCCAGTAGTGTTAACATGAACACCGGGGAGCTGTTTTTT. Translating gives CASSVNMNTGELFF.

In this sample, this clone turned up once. The gene calls are TRBV7-4 and TRBJ2-5; the D gene is possibly TRBD2 (6 bases). The ends were cut back, 5 bases at V and 7 bases at J, with 14 bases in the middle. The CDR3 has 13 amino acids. CDR1 and CDR2 from the germline V gene are SGHVT and SQSDAQ. The CDR3 DNA follows: TGTGCCAGCAGCCGCACGATGGGGGGGACCCAGTACTTC. Its protein is CASSRTMGGTQYF.